The 7 T cell receptor beta chains given below trace back to one sample, sequenced in a study of CD8 T cells in Susac syndrome. RNA totalling roughly 0.45 to 1 ug underwent reverse transcription with random hexamers. TCRdb re-called the immunoSEQ multiplex PCR reads through MiXCR, storing one row per CDR3 protein. The data hold more than 100,000 distinct CDR3 sequences, with around 86% observed a single time. The material sequenced was CD8+ T cells from PBMCs. These receptors all come from a human donor with multiple sclerosis.

This clonotype has just one count. V and J are TRBV27 and TRBJ2-1, with 10 bases that match TRBD2. Trimming at V came to 11 bases and at J to 4 bases, leaving 8 bases not matched to a gene. CDR1 and CDR2 (germline): MNHEY, SMNVEV (reference sequence). CDR3 size: 14 residues. Written as DNA, the CDR3 is TGTGCCGTACAAGCGGGAGGGCGATACAATGAGCAGTTCTTC. Translated, it gives CAVQAGGRYNEQFF.

The chain recombines TRBV3-1 with TRBJ2-1; 9 positions match TRBD2. CDR3 length equals 16 residues. V shed 0 bases and J 1 base; nucleotides not matched to a gene: 1. CDR1 and CDR2 from the germline V gene are LGHDT and YNNKEL (reference sequence). CDR3 protein: CASSQDSGGSYNEQFF. In DNA form, the CDR3 reads TGTGCCAGCAGCCAAGATAGCGGGGGTTCCTACAATGAGCAGTTCTTC.

V gene TRBV27 combines with J gene TRBJ2-1, with TRBD1 identical over 9 bases. This CDR3 contains 13 residues. Germline V gene lookup returns CDR1 MNHEY and CDR2 SMNVEV (reference sequence). J was trimmed by 10 bases and V by 3 bases; bases with no gene match: 4. In DNA form, the CDR3 reads TGTGCCAGCAGTTTGGGACAGGGATGGGAGCAGTTCTTC. This sequence encodes CASSLGQGWEQFF.

The rearrangement links TRBV30 to TRBJ1-1; D is undetermined. The CDR3 runs to 13 residues. Between the trimmed V and J ends, which lost 2 bases and 2 bases, there was a span of 9 bases. Germline V lookup: CDR1 GTSNPN, CDR2 SVGIG (reference sequence). DNA for the CDR3: TGTGCCTGGAGTTTTACCCTTAACACTGAAGCTTTCTTT. Its translation is CAWSFTLNTEAFF. The full variable domain, in which reference TRBV30 and TRBJ1-1 provide the parts outside the CDR3, is SQTIHQWPATLVQPVGSPLSLECTVEGTSNPNLYWYRQAAGRGLQLLFYSVGIGQISSEVPQNLSASRPQDRQFILSSKKLLLSDSGFYLCAWSFTLNTEAFFGQGTRLTVV.

The chain recombines TRBV5-5 with TRBJ1-4; unclear D gene. There are 14 residues in the CDR3. Germline lookup yields CDR1 SGHKS and CDR2 YYEKEE (reference sequence). Trimming stripped 7 bases from V and 0 bases from J, with 10 bases between. CDR3 amino acids: CASGSGATNEKLFF. CDR3 DNA sequence: TGTGCCAGCGGATCAGGTGCAACTAATGAAAAACTGTTTTTT. Based on the CDR3 plus reference TRBV5-5 and TRBJ1-4, the full variable domain is DAGVTQSPTHLIKTRGQQVTLRCSPISGHKSVSWYQQVLGQGPQFIFQYYEKEERGRGNFPDRFSARQFPNYSSELNVNALLLGDSALYLCASGSGATNEKLFFGSGTQLSVL.

The chain recombines TRBV30 with TRBJ1-5; TRBD1 is a possible D gene (6 bases). Germline lookup yields CDR1 GTSNPN and CDR2 SVGIG (reference sequence). This CDR3 contains 19 residues. Trimming pared 0 bases from V and 0 bases from J, leaving 21 bases between. Written as DNA, the CDR3 is TGTGCCTGGAGTGTAGCGGCCTTAATGGGGGCGTATAGCAATCAGCCCCAGCATTTT. Translated, it gives CAWSVAALMGAYSNQPQHF.

This chain links TRBV4-2 with TRBJ1-2; perhaps TRBD1 as D (5 bases). The CDR3 extends over 16 amino acids. V lost 0 bases to trimming and J lost 4 bases, with 15 bases between them. Germline assignment: CDR1 LGHNA and CDR2 YNFKEQ. The CDR3 reads CASSQEWGSVTYGYTF. CDR3 nucleotides: TGTGCCAGCAGCCAAGAATGGGGCAGCGTTACCTATGGCTACACCTTC.